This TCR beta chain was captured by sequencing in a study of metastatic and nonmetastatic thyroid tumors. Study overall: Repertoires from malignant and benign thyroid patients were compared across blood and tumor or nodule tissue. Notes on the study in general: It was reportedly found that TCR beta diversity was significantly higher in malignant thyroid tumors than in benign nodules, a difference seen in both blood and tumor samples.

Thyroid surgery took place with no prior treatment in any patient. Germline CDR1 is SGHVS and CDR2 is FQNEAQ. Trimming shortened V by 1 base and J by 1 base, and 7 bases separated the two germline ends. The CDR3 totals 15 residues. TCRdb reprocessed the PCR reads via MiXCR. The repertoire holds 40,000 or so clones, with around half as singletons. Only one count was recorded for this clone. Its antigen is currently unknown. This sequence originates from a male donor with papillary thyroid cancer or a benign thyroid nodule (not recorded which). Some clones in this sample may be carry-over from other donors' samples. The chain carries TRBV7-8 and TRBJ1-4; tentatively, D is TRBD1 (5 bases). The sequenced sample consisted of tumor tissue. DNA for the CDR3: TGTGCCAGCAGCTTAGTCAGGGAAACTAATGAAAAACTGTTTTTT. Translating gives CASSLVRETNEKLFF.